These 11 T cell receptor beta chains were all obtained from the same sample, sequenced in a study of blood T cell repertoires in COVID-19. Sequencing was performed with immunoSEQ multiplex PCR; in TCRdb, only in-frame clones are kept and a portion is missing. The repertoire consists of about 250,000 clones, with over 75% occurring once and the leading ten covering about 0.9%. Source material: peripheral blood. These receptors all stem from a human donor with COVID-19, enrolled during active disease. The donor label of this sample is uncertain.

The chain recombines TRBV5-1 with TRBJ2-5, with D perhaps TRBD2 (6 bases). The CDR3 loop spans 15 amino acids. The germline CDR1 and CDR2 sequences are SGHRS and YFSETQ. The V and J ends lost 0 bases and 1 base respectively, with 10 bases between them. CDR3 sequence (DNA): TGCGCCAGCAGCTTGGGGGGGGACCTCCAAGAGACCCAGTACTTC. This encodes CASSLGGDLQETQYF.

The CDR3 region has the DNA TGTGCCAGCAGCCCCGACTCGGGAACCGGGGAGCTGTTTTTT. Translation gives CASSPDSGTGELFF. The chain uses TRBV7-3 and TRBJ2-2, with D possibly matching TRBD2 (5 bases). V lost 5 bases, J lost 5 bases, and 12 bases lay in between. Germline loops: CDR1 SGHTA, CDR2 FQGTGA. This CDR3 is 14 amino acids long.

The sample holds one count of this clone. V is TRBV5-8 and J is TRBJ2-5, with TRBD2 matching over 10 bases. This CDR3 has 16 residues. Per the germline V gene, CDR1 is SGHTS and CDR2 is YDEGEE. V lost 3 bases to trimming and J lost 3 bases; unmatched junction nucleotides: 8. The CDR3 is CASSSLVSGREETQYF. The CDR3 bases are TGTGCCAGCAGCTCTTTAGTAAGCGGGAGGGAAGAGACCCAGTACTTC.

The chain recombines TRBV3-1 (or the pseudogene TRBV3-2) with TRBJ2-6, with D possibly matching TRBD2 (6 bases). The CDR3 is made up of 19 amino acids. Trimming took 4 bases from V and 0 from J, leaving 19 bases between them. Germline V gene data show CDR1 as LGHDT and CDR2 as YNNKEL (reference sequence). The CDR3 bases are TGTGCCAGCAGCCCTCGGTCCGGGGAGGCCCTCTCTGGGGCCAACGTCCTGACTTTC. Amino acids: CASSPRSGEALSGANVLTF.

The chain has TRBV12-5 and TRBJ2-5; TRBD2 agrees at 13 bases. V was clipped by 6 bases and J by 1 base; unmatched bases: 5. This CDR3 spans 16 amino acids. CDR1 is LGHNT, CDR2 FRNRAP, per germline. The CDR3 is CASGSGTSGIQETQYF. The CDR3 nucleotides read TGTGCTAGTGGCTCCGGGACTAGCGGGATCCAAGAGACCCAGTACTTC.

This chain links TRBV5-1 with TRBJ2-5, with no clear D. CDR3 length equals 15 residues. CDR1 is SGHRS, CDR2 YFSETQ, per germline. V lost 0 bases, J lost 5 bases, and 14 bases lay in between. The CDR3 loop reads CASSLDSSPWETQYF. DNA for the CDR3: TGCGCCAGCAGCTTGGACAGTTCCCCATGGGAGACCCAGTACTTC.

This chain uses TRBV5-4 with TRBJ2-3, with 12 nucleotides matching TRBD2. The length of the CDR3 is 17 residues. Trimming cost V 3 bases and J 5 bases; bases outside gene matches: 10. Germline CDR1 reads SGHNT; CDR2 reads YYREEE (reference sequence). The CDR3 sequence is CASSSPTSGSSGDTQYF. For the CDR3, the DNA is TGTGCCAGCAGCTCCCCGACTAGCGGGAGCAGTGGAGATACGCAGTATTTT.

The chain couples TRBV20-1 to TRBJ2-5; possibly TRBD2 for D (5 bases). The CDR3 runs to 11 residues. With 6 bases removed from V and 6 bases from J, the gap between germline ends came to 11 bases. Germline loops: CDR1 DFQATT, CDR2 SNEGSKA (reference sequence). As DNA, the CDR3 is TGCAGTGCCCCCGAGCGGCAGACCCAGTACTTC. Encoded protein: CSAPERQTQYF.

V usage is TRBV5-6 and J usage is TRBJ2-1; TRBD1 might be the D (5 bases). CDR3 size: 18 residues. The germline CDR1 and CDR2 sequences are SGHDT and YYEEEE. V dropped 1 base and J dropped 2 bases, with 19 bases sitting between them. CDR3 coding DNA: TGTGCCAGCAGCTTGAGGGGCAGGGAAAGTTATACCTACAATGAGCAGTTCTTC. It encodes CASSLRGRESYTYNEQFF. Filled out from reference TRBV5-6 and TRBJ2-1, the complete variable domain reads DAGVTQSPTHLIKTRGQQVTLRCSPKSGHDTVSWYQQALGQGPQFIFQYYEEEERQRGNFPDRFSGHQFPNYSSELNVNALLLGDSALYLCASSLRGRESYTYNEQFFGPGTRLTVL.

The chain employs TRBV12-5 and TRBJ1-4; a possible D gene is TRBD1 (6 bases). Germline CDR1 LGHNT, CDR2 FRNRAP. The CDR3 covers 16 residues. The germline V and J ends were trimmed by 0 bases and 8 bases, with 16 bases remaining between them. The CDR3 region has the DNA TGTGCTAGTGGTTTGGTAGGGACACGCCTAGGGGAAAAACTGTTTTTT. Amino acid sequence: CASGLVGTRLGEKLFF.

This clone has more than one count but fewer than ten. The same CDR3 can be traced to other DNA sequences in this sample. The CDR3 DNA sequence: TGTGCCAGTAGTGGGAGGGATAGGAATTCACCCCTCCACTTT. Protein: CASSGRDRNSPLHF. The chain is built from TRBV19 and TRBJ1-6; D call uncertain. The CDR3 is 14 residues long. Trimming removed 5 bases at V and 7 bases at J, with 12 bases between. Per germline, CDR1 LNHDA and CDR2 SQIVND (reference sequence).